The 32 T cell receptor beta chains in this list originate from one sample, sequenced in a study of identical twins. TCRdb reprocessed the 5' RACE reads via MiXCR and lists one record per CDR3 protein. The sample yields more than 200,000 distinct CDR3 sequences, less than 9.5% seen once. Sequenced: memory (CD45RO+) T cells sorted from blood. The receptor set was obtained from a woman aged 18-29 years in good health.

In this sample, this clonotype turned up many times. The chain links TRBV4-3 to TRBJ2-1, with 10 positions matching TRBD2. Germline CDR1 LGHNA, CDR2 YSLEER. The CDR3 totals 15 residues. Germline trimming cut 4 bases from V and 7 bases from J; bases unmatched to any gene: 7. CDR3 loop: CASSRLLAGQNEQFF. The CDR3 DNA reads as TGCGCCAGCAGCCGCCTACTAGCGGGACAAAATGAGCAGTTCTTC.

This clonotype appeared a few times. The CDR3 is CASSADRGDDGYTF. For the CDR3, the DNA is TGTGCCAGCAGTGCCGACAGGGGAGATGATGGCTACACCTTC. The V and J genes are TRBV11-3 and TRBJ1-2; 8 bases align to TRBD1. The junction had 9 bases not matched to a gene; V was cut back by 6 bases and J by 6 bases. The CDR3 extends over 14 amino acids. CDR1 is SGHNT, CDR2 YENEEA, per germline.

This clonotype was observed a handful of times. The chain uses TRBV5-5 and TRBJ2-3; no reliable D call. The CDR3 covers 14 residues. Germline loops: CDR1 SGHKS, CDR2 YYEKEE (reference sequence). V lost 4 bases and J lost 4, with 13 bases in between. CDR3 coding DNA: TGTGCCAGCAGCCGCGGTGGGCAGGCAGATACGCAGTATTTT. This gives the protein CASSRGGQADTQYF. Together with reference TRBV5-5 and TRBJ2-3, the CDR3 gives the full variable domain: DAGVTQSPTHLIKTRGQQVTLRCSPISGHKSVSWYQQVLGQGPQFIFQYYEKEERGRGNFPDRFSARQFPNYSSELNVNALLLGDSALYLCASSRGGQADTQYFGPGTRLTVL.

In nucleotides, the CDR3 is TGTGCCAGCAGCTCAGGGACTAGCGGGAGCACAGATACGCAGTATTTT. This encodes CASSSGTSGSTDTQYF. The gene calls are TRBV9 and TRBJ2-3; 12 nucleotides line up with TRBD2. This CDR3 is 16 amino acids long. V lost 4 bases, J lost 0 bases, and 3 bases stayed unmatched. Germline CDR1 is SGDLS and CDR2 is YYNGEE.

Only a few counts were recorded for this clonotype. This chain uses TRBV12-3 or TRBV12-4 with TRBJ2-5, with TRBD2 as a possible D gene (6 bases). The CDR3 runs 12 residues. Trimming left V 6 bases short and J 3 bases short, with 8 bases between. The CDR3 bases are TGTGCCAGCAGGGAGCGGGAAGAGACCCAGTACTTC. Translation gives CASREREETQYF.

This clonotype was counted only a few times. The chain joins TRBV6-2 or TRBV6-3 to TRBJ2-7; 10 bases align to TRBD2. J lost 2 bases, V lost 4 bases, and 8 bases had no gene match. Germline loops: CDR1 MNHEY, CDR2 SVGEGT. The CDR3 has 16 residues. CDR3 region: CASSSLAGDLPYEQYF. CDR3 nucleotide sequence: TGTGCCAGCAGTTCCCTAGCGGGGGACCTTCCCTACGAGCAGTACTTC.

This clonotype was detected many times. This chain links TRBV10-3 with TRBJ1-5; D is undetermined. Trimming took 4 bases from V and 0 from J, leaving 7 bases between them. CDR1 ENHRY and CDR2 SYGVKD come from the germline V gene. This CDR3 comprises 14 residues. The CDR3 reads CAISGSYSNQPQHF. The CDR3 region has the DNA TGTGCCATCAGTGGGTCTTATAGCAATCAGCCCCAGCATTTT.

This clonotype was observed a handful of times. This chain links TRBV15 with TRBJ1-1; D unclear. In germline, CDR1 is LNHNV, CDR2 YYDKDF (reference sequence). The CDR3 has 15 amino acids. Deletions cut 0 bases from V and 0 bases from J, with 8 bases between. The CDR3 region is CATSRERIMNTEAFF. The DNA of the CDR3 is TGTGCCACCAGCAGAGAGAGGATTATGAACACTGAAGCTTTCTTT.

This chain joins TRBV12-3 or TRBV12-4 and TRBJ2-1; D remains unclear. Trimming shortened V by 4 bases and J by 5 bases, and 3 bases separated the two germline ends. The CDR3 length is 11 residues. The CDR3 here is CASSWNNEQFF. CDR3 DNA sequence: TGTGCCAGCAGTTGGAACAATGAGCAGTTCTTC.

This clonotype was counted between two and nine times. V gene TRBV3-1 combines with J gene TRBJ1-6, with D possibly being TRBD1 (5 bases). The V end lost 3 bases, the J end lost 10 bases, and 10 bases lay between the germline ends. CDR1 LGHDT and CDR2 YNNKEL come from the germline V gene (reference sequence). This CDR3 is built from 13 residues. The CDR3, as DNA: TGTGCCAGCAGCCACCAGAGGGGCTCACCCCTCCACTTT. As protein: CASSHQRGSPLHF.

This clonotype was counted at least ten times. The CDR3 loop is CASSRPGGTGELFF. In nucleotides, the CDR3 is TGTGCCAGCAGCCGCCCAGGAGGCACCGGGGAGCTGTTTTTT. The V call is TRBV12-3 or TRBV12-4, the J call TRBJ2-2; TRBD2 is a possible D gene (5 bases). V lost 6 bases to trimming and J lost 4 bases, with 12 bases between them. There are 14 residues in the CDR3.

The J gene is TRBJ2-1, the V gene TRBV20-1; 7 bases agree with TRBD2. The germline V gene has CDR1 DFQATT and CDR2 SNEGSKA (reference sequence). The CDR3 runs 16 residues. V lost 0 bases, J lost 8 bases, and 13 bases stayed unmatched. DNA of the CDR3: TGCAGTGCTAGAGATTCGGCCGGGAGGATTTCGGATGAGCAGTTCTTC. As protein: CSARDSAGRISDEQFF.

The V call is TRBV4-3, the J call TRBJ2-1; D is ambiguous. In germline, CDR1 is LGHNA, CDR2 YSLEER. Trimming shortened V by 0 bases and J by 5 bases, and 11 bases separated the two germline ends. The CDR3 has 15 amino acids. The CDR3 nucleotides read TGCGCCAGCAGCCAAGAGCCCCATCGGGACAATGAGCAGTTCTTC. Amino acids: CASSQEPHRDNEQFF.

The J gene is TRBJ2-7, the V gene TRBV12-3 or TRBV12-4; 9 positions match TRBD2. The J segment lost 4 bases and the V segment lost 6 bases, leaving 10 bases of the junction unmatched. This CDR3 is 15 amino acids long. CDR3 in amino acids: CASSRTGGGAYEQYF. In DNA form, the CDR3 reads TGTGCCAGCAGCCGCACTGGCGGGGGGGCATACGAGCAGTACTTC.

The gene calls are TRBV29-1 and TRBJ2-6; no reliable D call. The CDR3 extends over 14 amino acids. CDR1 SQVTM and CDR2 ANQGSEA come from the germline V gene. Trimming pared 6 bases from V and 1 base from J, leaving 10 bases between. The CDR3: CSVPTSSGANVLTF. The CDR3 DNA reads TGCAGCGTACCCACAAGTTCTGGGGCCAACGTCCTGACTTTC.

This clonotype showed up many times. This rearrangement joins TRBV5-1 to TRBJ2-1; no firm D call. Looked up from germline, CDR1 is SGHRS and CDR2 is YFSETQ. The V end lost 4 bases, the J end lost 8 bases, and 4 bases lay between the germline ends. The CDR3 is made up of 10 amino acids. The CDR3 sequence: CASSKHEQFF. Written as DNA, the CDR3 is TGCGCCAGCAGCAAGCATGAGCAGTTCTTC.

This clonotype turned up a few times. V usage is TRBV20-1 and J usage is TRBJ2-6; 7 nucleotides match TRBD2. This CDR3 comprises 16 residues. Germline V gene lookup returns CDR1 DFQATT and CDR2 SNEGSKA (reference sequence). V trimming: 1 base; J trimming: 4 bases; junction bases outside the gene matches: 7. CDR3 nucleotides: TGCAGTGCTAGAGCGGGAGGACCCCTAGGGGCCAACGTCCTGACTTTC. It translates to CSARAGGPLGANVLTF.

This clonotype was counted a few times. J is TRBJ1-2 and V is TRBV3-1, with D unresolved. The CDR3 totals 13 residues. V was trimmed by 2 bases and J by 7 bases, leaving 11 bases between them. The germline V gene encodes CDR1 LGHDT and CDR2 YNNKEL (reference sequence). The CDR3 coding sequence is TGTGCCAGCAGCCAAACTGGCCCGGGTGGCTACACCTTC. Its translation: CASSQTGPGGYTF. Variable domain in full (rest from reference TRBV3-1 and TRBJ1-2): DTAVSQTPKYLVTQMGNDKSIKCEQNLGHDTMYWYKQDSKKFLKIMFSYNNKELIINETVPNRFSPKSPDKAHLNLHINSLELGDSAVYFCASSQTGPGGYTFGSGTRLTVV.

This clonotype appeared many times. The chain carries TRBV7-9 and TRBJ2-7; possibly TRBD1 for D (5 bases). Trimming took 2 bases from V and 5 from J, leaving 19 bases between them. Germline CDR1 SEHNR, CDR2 FQNEAQ (reference sequence). This CDR3 is built from 16 residues. In nucleotides, the CDR3 is TGTGCCAGCAGCTTACACGTCGCGAAGGGGTTCCACGAGCAGTACTTC. It yields the protein CASSLHVAKGFHEQYF.

The V gene is TRBV19, the J gene TRBJ2-1; D is possibly TRBD1 (7 bases). Germline assignment: CDR1 LNHDA and CDR2 SQIVND (reference sequence). V was shortened by 6 bases and J by 7 bases, with 13 bases between the two germline ends. This CDR3 is 13 amino acids long. The DNA for the CDR3 is TGTGCCAGTAGGCAGGGGGGATGGAATGAGCAGTTCTTC. Protein: CASRQGGWNEQFF.

The table lists this clonotype with many counts. The chain uses TRBV4-1 and TRBJ2-3; 7 bases agree with TRBD2. J was trimmed by 0 bases and V by 4 bases; bases with no gene match: 13. The CDR3 has 18 residues. Germline loops: CDR1 MGHRA, CDR2 YSYEKL. The CDR3: CASSPPPRSGESTDTQYF. CDR3 bases: TGCGCCAGCAGCCCACCGCCCAGGAGCGGGGAAAGCACAGATACGCAGTATTTT.

The rearrangement joins TRBV9 to TRBJ2-1; TRBD1 matches at 7 bases. J lost 0 bases, V lost 0 bases, and 3 bases had no gene match. CDR3 length: 16 residues. The germline V gene encodes CDR1 SGDLS and CDR2 YYNGEE. CDR3 sequence: CASSVGGQNSYNEQFF. The CDR3, as DNA: TGTGCCAGCAGCGTAGGGGGACAGAACTCCTACAATGAGCAGTTCTTC.

V and J are TRBV11-2 and TRBJ2-7; a weak D match, TRBD1 (5 bases). The length of the CDR3 is 13 residues. Germline V gene lookup returns CDR1 SGHAT and CDR2 FQNNGV. V lost 1 base to trimming and J lost 6 bases, with 10 bases between them. The CDR3 DNA reads TGTGCCAGCAGCTTAGGGGGCGTTCTCGAGCAGTACTTC. Protein sequence: CASSLGGVLEQYF.

This clonotype was recorded a few times. This chain links TRBV2 with TRBJ2-7; 7 bases map to TRBD1. CDR1 SNHLY and CDR2 FYNNEI come from the germline V gene. V shed 5 bases and J 3 bases; nucleotides not matched to a gene: 13. This CDR3 spans 16 amino acids. CDR3 protein: CASSRWDSDTLYEQYF. The CDR3 region has the DNA TGTGCCAGCAGTAGGTGGGACAGTGATACCCTCTACGAGCAGTACTTC.

This clonotype occurred many times. This chain connects TRBV12-3 or TRBV12-4 to TRBJ2-1; D unclear. The V end lost 1 base, the J end lost 15 bases, and 22 bases lay between the germline ends. The CDR3 is 15 amino acids. The CDR3 spells CASSLVPLQTAARFF. CDR3 in DNA: TGTGCCAGCAGTTTAGTCCCCCTCCAGACGGCCGCTAGGTTCTTC.

The gene calls are TRBV27 and TRBJ1-6; D is possibly TRBD1 (5 bases). Germline V gene lookup returns CDR1 MNHEY and CDR2 SMNVEV (reference sequence). This CDR3 is built from 13 residues. Trimming shortened V by 7 bases and J by 4 bases, and 8 bases separated the two germline ends. Here the CDR3 DNA reads TGTGCCAGCAACAGGAAATATAATTCACCCCTCCACTTT. Amino acids: CASNRKYNSPLHF.

The V gene is TRBV10-1, the J gene TRBJ1-1; D may be TRBD1 (5 bases). V was clipped by 8 bases and J by 7 bases, with 17 bases between them. From germline, CDR1 is WNHNN and CDR2 SYGVQD (reference sequence). The CDR3 runs to 13 residues. CDR3: CASAPAGLGEAFF. CDR3 coding DNA: TGCGCCAGCGCCCCAGCGGGGCTCGGTGAAGCTTTCTTT.

This clonotype occurred a few times. The rearrangement uses TRBV10-3 and TRBJ2-7, with D uncertain. The CDR3 extends over 11 amino acids. In germline, CDR1 is ENHRY, CDR2 SYGVKD. The V and J ends lost 0 bases and 5 bases respectively, with 2 bases between them. The CDR3 coding sequence is TGTGCCATCAGTGAGTCCCACGAGCAGTACTTC. Its protein product is CAISESHEQYF.

The V and J genes are TRBV24-1 and TRBJ2-3, with D hard to call. Germline values: CDR1 KGHDR, CDR2 SFDVKD. The CDR3 covers 11 residues. Trimming left V 4 bases short and J 5 bases short, with 3 bases between. CDR3 amino acids: CATSERDTQYF. The CDR3 bases are TGTGCCACCAGTGAACGAGATACGCAGTATTTT.

This clonotype turned up a few times. V is TRBV3-1 and J is TRBJ2-3; 11 bases agree with TRBD2. CDR3 length: 18 amino acids. Per the germline V gene, CDR1 is LGHDT and CDR2 is YNNKEL (reference sequence). V shed 4 bases, J shed 4 bases, and the junction held 13 bases outside the gene matches. DNA of the CDR3: TGTGCCAGCAGCCGAAGACGGGGTAGCGGGAGGGCCCCAGATACGCAGTATTTT. This sequence encodes CASSRRRGSGRAPDTQYF.

The rearrangement uses TRBV6-5 and TRBJ2-5, with 10 nucleotides matching TRBD2. With V trimmed by 2 bases and J by 2 bases, 5 bases remained unmatched. CDR1 and CDR2 from the germline V gene are MNHEY and SVGAGI. The CDR3 loop spans 16 amino acids. CDR3 sequence: CASSYRRTSGQETQYF. The CDR3 DNA is TGTGCCAGCAGTTACCGACGGACTAGCGGACAAGAGACCCAGTACTTC.

This clonotype was seen at least ten times. For the CDR3, the DNA is TGTGCCAGCAGTCCCCGACTAGCGGGGGTCTACGAGCAGTACTTC. Amino acids: CASSPRLAGVYEQYF. V gene TRBV9 combines with J gene TRBJ2-7, with 12 bases identical to TRBD2. Germline trimming cut 5 bases from V and 3 bases from J; bases unmatched to any gene: 6. CDR1 is SGDLS, CDR2 YYNGEE, per germline. CDR3 length: 15 amino acids.